This is a list of T cell receptor beta chains from one sample in a study of shared clonotypes between healthy human individuals. Profiling relied on immunoSEQ multiplex PCR, and the TCRdb table lists in-frame clones only, not all of them. The repertoire holds fewer than 200,000 clones, with approximately 92% as singletons. Source material: naive CD4+ T cells sorted from blood. The receptor source for this set is a woman between 25 and 40 years old in good health. CDR3s include the opening cysteine and the closing phenylalanine or tryptophan. Fields, in order: J gene, D gene, clone size, CDR3 length, V gene, CDR3 protein, CDR3 DNA. D genes are given only for firm matches. Clone sizes are given selectively: once, few, many, or a class where the clone is expanded.

>TRBJ1-1|NA|NA|13|TRBV28
CASIFSENTEAFF
TGTGCCAGCATTTTTTCCGAGAACACTGAAGCTTTCTTT
>TRBJ2-7|TRBD1|NA|14|TRBV2
CASSDGQGAYEQYF
TGTGCCAGCAGTGATGGACAGGGGGCGTACGAGCAGTACTTC
>TRBJ2-3|NA|NA|15|TRBV28
CASSSPRLPLNTQYF
TGTGCCAGCAGTTCCCCCCGTTTGCCACTTAATACGCAGTATTTT
>TRBJ2-2|NA|NA|14|TRBV5-1
CASSLTDSVGELFF
TGCGCCAGCAGCTTGACAGATTCGGTAGGGGAGCTGTTTTTT
>TRBJ1-2|NA|NA|12|TRBV28
CATSYRNYGYTF
TGTGCCACCAGCTACCGAAACTATGGCTACACCTTC
>TRBJ2-2|TRBD2|NA|17|TRBV27
CASRTSGTSGRTGELFF
TGTGCCAGCAGGACCTCTGGGACTAGCGGGAGAACCGGGGAGCTGTTTTTT
>TRBJ1-3|NA|NA|16|TRBV2
CASSVIRTFSGNTIYF
TGTGCCAGCAGTGTAATTAGAACCTTCTCTGGAAACACCATATATTTT
>TRBJ2-7|NA|NA|15|TRBV19
CASSRTGTDGDEQYF
TGTGCCAGTAGTAGGACGGGGACCGACGGGGACGAGCAGTACTTC
>TRBJ1-1|NA|NA|12|TRBV28
CASSLLQEEAFF
TGTGCCAGCAGTTTATTACAGGAGGAAGCTTTCTTT
>TRBJ2-7|TRBD1|NA|18|TRBV4-2
CASSFHQETGGYDYEQYF
TGTGCCAGCAGCTTTCACCAGGAAACAGGGGGTTATGACTACGAGCAGTACTTC
>TRBJ2-7|TRBD2|NA|14|TRBV5-1
CASSAPSGSFEQYF
TGCGCCAGCAGCGCTCCTAGCGGGAGTTTCGAGCAGTACTTC
>TRBJ1-5|NA|once|14|TRBV6-6
CASSLQGGNQPQHF
TGTGCCAGCAGTCTTCAAGGAGGCAATCAGCCCCAGCATTTT
>TRBJ1-3|NA|NA|12|TRBV2
CASTSSGNTIYF
TGTGCCAGCACCTCGTCTGGAAACACCATATATTTT
>TRBJ2-7|NA|NA|13|TRBV10-3
CAIPRDDQYEQYF
TGTGCCATCCCTCGAGACGATCAATACGAGCAGTACTTC
>TRBJ1-2|TRBD1|NA|14|TRBV23-1
CASSRKTGVYGYTF
TGCGCCAGCAGTCGAAAGACAGGGGTATATGGCTACACCTTC
>TRBJ1-3|NA|NA|13|TRBV28
CASSASSGNTIYF
TGTGCCAGCAGTGCCAGCTCTGGAAACACCATATATTTT
>TRBJ2-1|TRBD2|NA|21|TRBV19
CASSLDGHWGTSGTSYNEQFF
TGTGCCAGTAGTCTAGACGGACACTGGGGGACTAGCGGGACTTCCTACAATGAGCAGTTCTTC
>TRBJ2-7|TRBD1|NA|17|TRBV5-4
CASSLEYETGASYEQYF
TGTGCCAGCAGCTTGGAGTATGAGACAGGGGCTTCCTACGAGCAGTACTTC
>TRBJ2-7|NA|NA|13|TRBV19
CASSSNRYYEQYF
TGTGCCAGTAGTTCCAACAGATACTACGAGCAGTACTTC
>TRBJ2-7|NA|NA|14|TRBV28
CASSFLDSSYEQYF
TGTGCCAGCAGTTTCTTGGACAGCAGCTACGAGCAGTACTTC
>TRBJ2-1|NA|NA|14|TRBV27
CASSLPGIYNEQFF
TGTGCCAGCAGTTTACCCGGGATCTACAATGAGCAGTTCTTC
>TRBJ2-6|NA|NA|17|TRBV27
CASSERSRVSGANVLTF
TGTGCCAGCAGTGAGCGATCCCGCGTCTCTGGGGCCAACGTCCTGACTTTC
>TRBJ1-2|TRBD1|few|14|TRBV19
CASSRTGKSYGYTF
TGTGCCAGTAGCCGGACAGGGAAGTCCTATGGCTACACCTTC
>TRBJ1-1|NA|NA|14|TRBV10-3
CAISESSGVTEAFF
TGTGCCATCAGTGAGTCATCAGGGGTCACTGAAGCTTTCTTT
>TRBJ2-5|NA|NA|13|TRBV5-1
CASSLAGKETQYF
TGCGCCAGCAGCTTGGCCGGGAAAGAGACCCAGTACTTC
>TRBJ1-2|NA|NA|15|TRBV7-2
CASSLVVGVGYGYTF
TGTGCCAGCAGCTTAGTTGTGGGAGTGGGGTATGGCTACACCTTC
>TRBJ2-5|NA|NA|13|TRBV7-8
CASSLVRVQTQYF
TGTGCCAGCAGCTTGGTCCGGGTACAGACCCAGTACTTC
>TRBJ1-1|NA|NA|12|TRBV28
CASSTQGSEAFF
TGTGCCAGCTCCACCCAGGGCTCTGAAGCTTTCTTT
>TRBJ1-5|TRBD1|NA|17|TRBV19
CASSTDRGSATSQPQHF
TGTGCCAGTAGTACCGACAGGGGCTCAGCCACGAGTCAGCCCCAGCATTTT
>TRBJ2-7|TRBD2|NA|15|TRBV2
CASSGSGTSSGEQYF
TGTGCCAGCAGTGGGTCAGGGACTAGTTCGGGCGAGCAGTACTTC
>TRBJ2-5|NA|NA|13|TRBV7-9
CASSLAGPPEQYF
TGTGCCAGCAGCTTAGCGGGACCTCCGGAGCAGTACTTC
>TRBJ2-7|TRBD2|NA|16|TRBV19
CASSTTTSGISYEQYF
TGTGCCAGTAGCACGACCACTAGCGGGATATCCTACGAGCAGTACTTC
>TRBJ1-2|NA|NA|20|TRBV5-1
CASRRVVQSSSIGANYGYTF
TGCGCCAGCAGGAGAGTTGTACAGTCGAGTTCCATCGGAGCTAACTATGGCTACACCTTC
>TRBJ2-7|TRBD2|once|15|TRBV6-1
CASTGLAGGSSEQYF
TGTGCCAGCACGGGACTAGCGGGAGGGTCTTCCGAGCAGTACTTC
>TRBJ2-1|TRBD2|NA|15|TRBV29-1
CSVEGKASGYNEQFF
TGCAGCGTCGAGGGAAAGGCTAGCGGGTACAATGAGCAGTTCTTC